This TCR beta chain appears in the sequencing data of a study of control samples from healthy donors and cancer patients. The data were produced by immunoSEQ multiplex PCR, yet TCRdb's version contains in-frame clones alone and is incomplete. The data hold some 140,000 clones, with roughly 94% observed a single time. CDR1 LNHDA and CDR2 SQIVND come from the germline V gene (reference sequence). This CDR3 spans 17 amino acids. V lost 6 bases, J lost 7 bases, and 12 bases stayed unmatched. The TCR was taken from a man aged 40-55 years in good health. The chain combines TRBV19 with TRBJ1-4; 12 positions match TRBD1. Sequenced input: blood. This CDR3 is CASSPLGTGGAGEKLFF. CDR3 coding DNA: TGTGCCAGTAGCCCGCTCGGGACAGGGGGCGCTGGTGAAAAACTGTTTTTT.